This T cell receptor beta chain emerged from a study of T cell repertoires in cytomegalovirus infection. Turning to the study itself: Indications of both CMV infection and matching HLA type were provided by public TCR beta signatures.

TCRdb ran MiXCR on the reads and lists one entry per CDR3 protein. Counted here are hundreds of thousands of distinct CDR3 sequences, roughly 18% occurring once; the ten biggest clones make up 8.7%. General observations from the study: Carriers of CMV plus the relevant HLA were identified by cumulative public TCR beta family frequency.

This clonotype was counted a single time. Its antigen is currently unknown. Germline CDR1 is SNHLY and CDR2 is FYNNEI. The CDR3 is 13 amino acids. Trimming stripped 4 bases from V and 4 bases from J, with 8 bases between. Sequencing was done on a sample of PBMCs. This receptor was taken from a human donor in good health (CMV status not recorded). Some clones in this sample may be carry-over from other donors' samples. V usage is TRBV2 and J usage is TRBJ1-3, with D perhaps TRBD1 (5 bases). The CDR3 nucleotides read TGTGCCAGCAGTGGGGACCGAGGAAACACCATATATTTT. Its protein product is CASSGDRGNTIYF.